One and the same sample provided the 17 T cell receptor beta chains below, sequenced in a study of blood T cell repertoires in COVID-19. Measured with immunoSEQ multiplex PCR; TCRdb has only the in-frame clones, and not every one. This table has a few hundred thousand clones, about 85% appearing once. The sample comprised peripheral blood. The receptors were sampled from a man younger than 45 who had recovered from COVID-19.

The chain links TRBV6-5 to TRBJ1-5; D unresolved. The CDR3 has 15 amino acids. Trimming removed 0 bases from V and 10 bases from J, with 16 bases in between. From germline, CDR1 is MNHEY and CDR2 SVGAGI. The CDR3 is CASSYSSRHPSPQHF. The CDR3 DNA reads as TGTGCCAGCAGTTACTCCAGCAGGCACCCAAGCCCCCAGCATTTT.

V and J are TRBV6-5 and TRBJ2-7, with D maybe TRBD1 (6 bases). The CDR3 covers 15 residues. Germline CDR1 reads MNHEY; CDR2 reads SVGAGI. Between the trimmed V and J ends, which lost 0 bases and 3 bases, there was a span of 12 bases. The CDR3, as DNA: TGTGCCAGCAGTTACTCCCACCGAGGGGGCTACGAGCAGTACGTC. Its protein product is CASSYSHRGGYEQYV.

The chain carries TRBV6-1 and TRBJ2-7; 11 bases are shared with TRBD2. Looked up from germline, CDR1 is MNHNS and CDR2 is SASEGT. After removal of 1 base from V and 4 bases from J, the junction contained 3 bases not matched to a gene. The CDR3 is 15 residues long. The CDR3 coding sequence is TGTGCCAGCAGTGAAGGTAGCGGGGGGGTGTACGAGCAGTACTTC. This translates into CASSEGSGGVYEQYF.

The genes are TRBV7-8 and TRBJ1-2, with unresolved D. CDR1 SGHVS and CDR2 FQNEAQ come from the germline V gene. The CDR3 spans 14 residues. The ends were cut back, 3 bases at V and 7 bases at J, with 15 bases in the middle. The CDR3 sequence: CASSFYVGEFGYTF. DNA for the CDR3: TGTGCCAGCAGCTTTTATGTGGGAGAGTTTGGCTACACCTTC.

V gene TRBV6-6 combines with J gene TRBJ2-1; 10 bases line up with TRBD2. The length of the CDR3 is 15 residues. Per germline, CDR1 MNHNY and CDR2 SVGAGI (reference sequence). V dropped 6 bases and J dropped 2; count of bases not matched to a gene: 4. The CDR3 nucleotides are TGTGCCAGCAGGTTAACTAGCGGGGCCTACAATGAGCAGTTCTTC. Its protein is CASRLTSGAYNEQFF.

The rearrangement joins TRBV9 to TRBJ1-5; 9 bases line up with TRBD1. Per the germline V gene, CDR1 is SGDLS and CDR2 is YYNGEE. V shed 3 bases and J 7 bases; nucleotides not matched to a gene: 2. This CDR3 is built from 13 residues. The CDR3 bases are TGTGCCAGCAGCGGACAGGGGGAACAGCCCCAGCATTTT. Translated: CASSGQGEQPQHF.

J is TRBJ1-3 and V is TRBV5-6; D call uncertain. V was clipped by 8 bases and J by 0 bases, with 15 bases between them. In germline, CDR1 is SGHDT, CDR2 YYEEEE. The CDR3 is 15 residues long. In DNA form, the CDR3 reads TGTGCCAGTAGAGAAGGACTGTTCTCTGGAAACACCATATATTTT. As protein: CASREGLFSGNTIYF.

The chain is built from TRBV5-1 and TRBJ2-1; 10 bases are shared with TRBD2. V shed 0 bases and J 6 bases; nucleotides not matched to a gene: 9. The V gene's germline CDR1 is SGHRS and CDR2 YFSETQ. The CDR3 covers 17 residues. CDR3 sequence reads: CASSLALAGARSNEQFF. The CDR3 nucleotides read TGCGCCAGCAGCTTGGCCCTAGCGGGGGCTCGATCCAATGAGCAGTTCTTC.

V and J are TRBV6-5 and TRBJ2-7; 9 bases match TRBD1. V lost 10 bases to trimming and J lost 3 bases; unmatched junction nucleotides: 10. Germline lookup yields CDR1 MNHEY and CDR2 SVGAGI. There are 14 residues in the CDR3. CDR3 protein: CAIPGQGPFYEQYV. Here the CDR3 DNA reads TGTGCCATACCGGGACAGGGTCCCTTCTACGAGCAGTACGTC.

Concerning this clone: The sample contains more than one DNA sequence encoding this CDR3. This rearrangement joins TRBV5-5 to TRBJ2-5; the D is unclear. The CDR3 runs to 11 residues. V lost 5 bases, J lost 5 bases, and 7 bases lay in between. Germline CDR1 and CDR2: SGHKS and YYEKEE (reference sequence). The CDR3 DNA reads as TGTGCCAGCAGTCGCCAGGAGACCCAGTACTTC. Its protein is CASSRQETQYF.

V gene TRBV7-8 combines with J gene TRBJ2-2; the match to TRBD2 covers 12 bases. The CDR3 sequence is 18 residues long. Trimming at V came to 5 bases and at J to 4 bases, leaving 11 bases not matched to a gene. From germline, CDR1 is SGHVS and CDR2 FQNEAQ. The DNA of the CDR3 is TGTGCCAGCAGCCAGCGGGCTAGCGGGGGGGCGAGCACCGGGGAGCTGTTTTTT. It specifies CASSQRASGGASTGELFF.

This clone was counted a few times. V usage is TRBV27 and J usage is TRBJ1-2, with D possibly TRBD1 on 6 matching bases. The CDR3 contains 12 residues. The germline V gene encodes CDR1 MNHEY and CDR2 SMNVEV (reference sequence). Trimming stripped 6 bases from V and 8 bases from J, with 13 bases between. In nucleotides, the CDR3 is TGTGCCAGCAGAAACAACGGACAGGGCTACACCTTC. Its translation: CASRNNGQGYTF.

The gene calls are TRBV19 and TRBJ1-4; D is ambiguous. With 3 bases removed from V and 3 bases from J, the gap between germline ends came to 8 bases. Germline lookup yields CDR1 LNHDA and CDR2 SQIVND (reference sequence). There are 14 residues in the CDR3. CDR3 in amino acids: CASSIRGSNEKLFF. As DNA, the CDR3 is TGTGCCAGTAGTATTCGGGGTTCTAATGAAAAACTGTTTTTT.

This clone has just a few counts. The chain has TRBV13 and TRBJ1-2, with unresolved D. The CDR3 spans 14 residues. CDR1 is PRHDT and CDR2 is FYEKMQ in the germline V gene (reference sequence). The germline V and J ends were trimmed by 4 bases and 4 bases, with 13 bases remaining between them. The CDR3 sequence: CASSYNEGGYGYTF. CDR3 DNA: TGTGCCAGCAGCTACAATGAAGGAGGCTATGGCTACACCTTC.

This chain connects TRBV5-4 to TRBJ2-7, with D possibly being TRBD2 (5 bases). Germline CDR1 SGHNT, CDR2 YYREEE (reference sequence). Trimming shortened V by 0 bases and J by 0 bases, and 10 bases separated the two germline ends. The CDR3 sequence is 15 residues long. CDR3: CASSLGAGLSYEQYF. The CDR3 DNA is TGTGCCAGCAGCTTGGGGGCGGGTCTCTCCTACGAGCAGTACTTC.

This clone has more than one count but fewer than ten. The chain uses TRBV5-1 and TRBJ1-6; 8 bases match TRBD1. The germline V gene encodes CDR1 SGHRS and CDR2 YFSETQ. This CDR3 comprises 15 residues. V gave up 4 bases and J gave up 5 bases; unmatched junction bases: 5. The CDR3 sequence is CASSGRTGHNSPLHF. The CDR3 DNA reads TGCGCCAGCAGCGGACGGACAGGGCATAATTCACCCCTCCACTTT.

This chain uses TRBV7-9 with TRBJ2-3; D remains unclear. This CDR3 comprises 13 residues. From germline, CDR1 is SEHNR and CDR2 FQNEAQ (reference sequence). V shed 3 bases and J shed 4 bases, with 8 bases lying between them. CDR3 residues: CASSFEVSDTQYF. Here the CDR3 DNA reads TGTGCCAGCAGCTTCGAGGTTTCAGATACGCAGTATTTT. Looking up the rest from reference TRBV7-9 and TRBJ2-3 gives the full variable domain: DTGVSQNPRHKITKRGQNVTFRCDPISEHNRLYWYRQTLGQGPEFLTYFQNEAQLEKSRLLSDRFSAERPKGSFSTLEIQRTEQGDSAMYLCASSFEVSDTQYFGPGTRLTVL.